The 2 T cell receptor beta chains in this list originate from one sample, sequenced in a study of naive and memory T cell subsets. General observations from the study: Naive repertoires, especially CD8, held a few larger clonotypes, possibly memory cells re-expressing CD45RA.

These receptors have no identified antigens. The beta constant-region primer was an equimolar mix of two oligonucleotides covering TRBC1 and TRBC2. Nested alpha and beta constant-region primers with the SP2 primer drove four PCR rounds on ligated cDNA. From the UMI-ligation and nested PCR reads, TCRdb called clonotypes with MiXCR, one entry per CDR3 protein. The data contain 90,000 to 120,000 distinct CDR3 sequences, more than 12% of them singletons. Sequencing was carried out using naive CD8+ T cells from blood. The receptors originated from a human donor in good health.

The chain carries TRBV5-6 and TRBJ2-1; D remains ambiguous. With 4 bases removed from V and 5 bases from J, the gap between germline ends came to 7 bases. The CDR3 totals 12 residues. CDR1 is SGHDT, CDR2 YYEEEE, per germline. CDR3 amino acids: CASSPRDNEQFF. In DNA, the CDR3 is TGTGCCAGCAGCCCCCGGGACAATGAGCAGTTCTTC.

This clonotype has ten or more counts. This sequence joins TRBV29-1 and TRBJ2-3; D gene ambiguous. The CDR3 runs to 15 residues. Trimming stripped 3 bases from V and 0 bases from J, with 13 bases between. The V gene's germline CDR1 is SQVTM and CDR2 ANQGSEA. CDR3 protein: CSVEFSSTSTDTQYF. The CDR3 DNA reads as TGCAGCGTTGAGTTTAGCTCGACTAGCACAGATACGCAGTATTTT.